This T cell receptor (beta chain) originates from a study of tumor and adjacent non-tumor tissue in lung cancer. TCRbeta libraries were built with three rounds of nested PCR, modified from ARM-PCR. TCRdb reprocessed the multiplex PCR reads with MiXCR, giving one entry per CDR3 protein. The sample has 100,000 to 150,000 distinct CDR3 sequences; 66% are singletons. The CDR3 runs 14 residues. Per the germline V gene, CDR1 is SGHAT and CDR2 is FQNNGV. RNA was extracted from bulk tissue without any cell sorting. In the case of this clonotype: Mismatch with germline at one junction end may stem from a read error.

Sequencing was performed on lung tumor tissue. This receptor was identified in a man under 40 with non-small cell lung cancer. The gene calls are TRBV11-2 and TRBJ1-2; the D is unclear. CDR3 in DNA: TGTGTCAGCAGTTTAGTTGACTCACCAGCGGGCTACACCTTC. It is translated as CVSSLVDSPAGYTF.